A single sample gave rise to the 28 T cell receptor beta chains below, sequenced in a study of shared clonotypes between healthy human individuals. Sequencing was performed with immunoSEQ multiplex PCR; in TCRdb, only in-frame clones are kept and a portion is missing. The data contain 1.5 million to 2.5 million clones, about 95% of them seen just once; the ten biggest clones take up 1% to 1.5%. The naive CD8 population came from CD45RO-negative cells selected for CCR7, without terminally differentiated effector memory CD45RA+ cells. Source material: naive CD8+ T cells sorted from blood. The receptor set was obtained from a man aged 18 to 35 in good health.

The chain joins TRBV28 to TRBJ2-5, with TRBD1 matching over 11 bases. The J segment lost 5 bases and the V segment lost 3 bases, leaving 2 bases of the junction unmatched. CDR1 is MDHEN, CDR2 SYDVKM, per germline. The CDR3 has 14 residues. DNA of the CDR3: TGTGCCAGCAGTTTGCGGGACAGGGGGGAGACCCAGTACTTC. It codes for CASSLRDRGETQYF.

This clone was recorded only once. This chain connects TRBV7-8 to TRBJ2-1; TRBD1 or TRBD2 may be the D gene (5 bases each). Germline V CDR1 and CDR2: SGHVS, FQNEAQ. Trimming removed 5 bases at V and 1 base at J, with 12 bases between. The CDR3 is 15 residues long. CDR3 DNA: TGTGCCAGCAGCGAGGGGTCTGGATCCTACAATGAGCAGTTCTTC. It specifies CASSEGSGSYNEQFF.

This chain links TRBV10-3 with TRBJ1-1, with D maybe TRBD1 (6 bases). The V gene's germline CDR1 is ENHRY and CDR2 SYGVKD. The CDR3 spans 13 residues. V dropped 4 bases and J dropped 5 bases, with 11 bases sitting between them. The chain's CDR3 is CAISGPGETEAFF. The CDR3 nucleotides are TGTGCCATCAGTGGGCCAGGGGAAACTGAAGCTTTCTTT.

This rearrangement joins TRBV5-6 to TRBJ2-5; D assignment may be TRBD1 or TRBD2 (5 bases each). Germline V gene sequence: CDR1 SGHDT, CDR2 YYEEEE. The CDR3 sequence is 16 residues long. Trimming removed 0 bases at V and 0 bases at J, with 12 bases between. CDR3 in DNA: TGTGCCAGCAGCTTGGGGGGGAAGAGCTACCAAGAGACCCAGTACTTC. This translates into CASSLGGKSYQETQYF.

The chain combines TRBV19 with TRBJ2-4; 8 bases map to TRBD1. CDR1 and CDR2 (germline): LNHDA, SQIVND (reference sequence). CDR3 size: 14 residues. The V segment lost 6 bases and the J segment 8 bases; nucleotides outside the gene matches: 9. The CDR3: CASSDRGQEDIQYF. In DNA, the CDR3 is TGTGCCAGTAGCGATAGGGGACAGGAGGACATTCAGTACTTC. The full variable domain, in which reference TRBV19 and TRBJ2-4 provide the parts outside the CDR3, is DGGITQSPKYLFRKEGQNVTLSCEQNLNHDAMYWYRQDPGQGLRLIYYSQIVNDFQKGDIAEGYSVSREKKESFPLTVTSAQKNPTAFYLCASSDRGQEDIQYFGAGTRLSVL.

V is TRBV28 and J is TRBJ2-3; tentatively, D is TRBD2 (6 bases). With 5 bases removed from V and 5 bases from J, the gap between germline ends came to 11 bases. CDR3 length: 13 amino acids. Germline V gives CDR1 MDHEN, CDR2 SYDVKM. CDR3 bases: TGTGCCAGCAGTCCGGGGGTGGGAGATACGCAGTATTTT. It specifies CASSPGVGDTQYF.

The chain recombines TRBV13 with TRBJ2-2; TRBD1 matches 11 bases. Germline assignment: CDR1 PRHDT and CDR2 FYEKMQ (reference sequence). This CDR3 comprises 16 residues. The trim removed 5 bases at V and 3 bases at J, leaving 5 bases unmatched. The CDR3 loop is CASSPGTGGYTGELFF. The CDR3 DNA is TGTGCCAGCAGCCCCGGGACAGGGGGGTACACCGGGGAGCTGTTTTTT. Based on the CDR3 plus reference TRBV13 and TRBJ2-2, the full variable domain is AAGVIQSPRHLIKEKRETATLKCYPIPRHDTVYWYQQGPGQDPQFLISFYEKMQSDKGSIPDRFSAQQFSDYHSELNMSSLELGDSALYFCASSPGTGGYTGELFFGEGSRLTVL.

The chain links TRBV30 to TRBJ2-1, with D possibly TRBD2 on 6 matching bases. In germline, CDR1 is GTSNPN, CDR2 SVGIG (reference sequence). This CDR3 is built from 14 residues. V was pared by 0 bases and J by 8 bases, with 14 bases between. The CDR3 loop reads CAWSVVGSIYEQFF. In DNA form, the CDR3 reads TGTGCCTGGAGTGTGGTCGGGAGCATATATGAGCAGTTCTTC.

The V gene is TRBV4-3, the J gene TRBJ1-2, with a tentative D call TRBD1 (6 bases). Trimming took 3 bases from V and 6 from J, leaving 14 bases between them. CDR3 length equals 14 residues. Germline V gene data show CDR1 as LGHNA and CDR2 as YSLEER. CDR3 loop: CASSQNRDFDGYTF. The CDR3 nucleotides are TGCGCCAGCAGCCAGAACAGGGATTTCGATGGCTACACCTTC.

As concerns this clone: The sample contains more than one DNA sequence encoding this CDR3. This sequence joins TRBV4-1 and TRBJ2-7; TRBD1 aligns across 9 bases. The CDR3 has 15 amino acids. CDR1 is MGHRA and CDR2 is YSYEKL in the germline V gene. V lost 1 base to trimming and J lost 0 bases; unmatched junction nucleotides: 1. CDR3 coding DNA: TGCGCCAGCAGCCAAGGACAGGGGGTCTCCTACGAGCAGTACTTC. Translating it yields CASSQGQGVSYEQYF.

The rearrangement joins TRBV23-1 to TRBJ1-1, with 11 positions matching TRBD1. TRBV23-1 is reported as an ORF; its role is uncertain. The CDR3 length is 18 residues. V lost 4 bases and J lost 4; bases outside the gene matches: 14. The CDR3, as DNA: TGCGCCAGCAGTCTATCTAAGGGGACAGGGGGTTCGGCCACTGAAGCTTTCTTT. Protein product: CASSLSKGTGGSATEAFF.

The V and J genes are TRBV5-6 and TRBJ2-7; D is possibly TRBD1 (5 bases). Deletions cut 0 bases from V and 4 bases from J, with 17 bases between. Germline CDR1 SGHDT, CDR2 YYEEEE. The CDR3 is 16 residues long. As DNA, the CDR3 is TGTGCCAGCAGCTTGGATTGGGTTGAAGGACATTACGAGCAGTACTTC. It translates to CASSLDWVEGHYEQYF.

V usage is TRBV25-1 and J usage is TRBJ2-3; the D is unclear. Germline V CDR1 and CDR2: MGHDK, SYGVNS. The CDR3 spans 11 residues. V was trimmed by 5 bases and J by 9 bases, leaving 9 bases between them. CDR3 sequence reads: CASSLGLTQYF. Written as DNA, the CDR3 is TGTGCCAGCAGTCTAGGTCTGACGCAGTATTTT.

V and J are TRBV27 and TRBJ1-2; TRBD1 matches at 10 bases. CDR1 and CDR2 from the germline V gene are MNHEY and SMNVEV (reference sequence). Trimming cost V 0 bases and J 7 bases; bases outside gene matches: 8. The CDR3 extends over 16 amino acids. In DNA form, the CDR3 reads TGTGCCAGCAGTTTATCGCAGACAGGGGGCGACTCTGGCTACACCTTC. Protein sequence: CASSLSQTGGDSGYTF.

The chain links TRBV6-6 to TRBJ2-1, with 13 nucleotides matching TRBD2. The CDR3 sequence is 14 residues long. Losses at the gene ends were 8 bases for V and 9 bases for J; bases not matched to a gene: 7. The germline gives CDR1 MNHNY, CDR2 SVGAGI (reference sequence). The CDR3 DNA sequence: TGTGCCAGCGTAGGGACTAGCGGGACCTTTGAGCAGTTCTTC. As protein: CASVGTSGTFEQFF.

The gene calls are TRBV9 and TRBJ2-7; D ambiguous. Deletions cut 3 bases from V and 1 base from J, with 11 bases between. The CDR3 sequence is 14 residues long. CDR1 and CDR2 (germline): SGDLS, YYNGEE. The CDR3 reads CASSAQIYSYEQYF. In DNA form, the CDR3 reads TGTGCCAGCAGCGCTCAGATCTATTCCTACGAGCAGTACTTC.

CDR3 region: CASSFSDVQPQHF. CDR3 coding DNA: TGTGCCAGCAGCTTTTCGGACGTCCAGCCCCAGCATTTT. V gene TRBV7-2 combines with J gene TRBJ1-5, with unresolved D. CDR1 and CDR2 (germline): SGHTA, FQGNSA. V dropped 3 bases and J dropped 7 bases, with 10 bases sitting between them. CDR3 length: 13 residues.

The V and J genes are TRBV19 and TRBJ1-1, with D maybe TRBD1 (5 bases). Germline lookup yields CDR1 LNHDA and CDR2 SQIVND (reference sequence). With 5 bases removed from V and 4 bases from J, the gap between germline ends came to 11 bases. The CDR3 totals 13 residues. Here the CDR3 DNA reads TGTGCCAGTAGTCCCTCCGGGGCCACTGAAGCTTTCTTT. Translated, it gives CASSPSGATEAFF. The full variable domain, completed using reference TRBV19 and TRBJ1-1, is DGGITQSPKYLFRKEGQNVTLSCEQNLNHDAMYWYRQDPGQGLRLIYYSQIVNDFQKGDIAEGYSVSREKKESFPLTVTSAQKNPTAFYLCASSPSGATEAFFGQGTRLTVV.

This clone was seen only once. The chain recombines TRBV6-5 with TRBJ1-4; unclear D gene. Trimming cost V 7 bases and J 4 bases, with 7 bases left between them. The CDR3 consists of 12 residues. The germline V gene encodes CDR1 MNHEY and CDR2 SVGAGI. The CDR3 loop is CASTTLNEKLFF. The CDR3 nucleotides read TGTGCCAGCACCACCCTTAATGAAAAACTGTTTTTT.

V gene TRBV4-1 combines with J gene TRBJ2-2; a possible D gene is TRBD2 (6 bases). The CDR3 is 15 amino acids. V lost 4 bases and J lost 4, with 13 bases in between. Per germline, CDR1 MGHRA and CDR2 YSYEKL. In DNA form, the CDR3 reads TGCGCCAGCAGCCTCCGGGACTTCCCCACCGGGGAGCTGTTTTTT. It translates to CASSLRDFPTGELFF.

In the case of this clone: This CDR3 is also generated by other DNA sequences in the sample. This rearrangement joins TRBV4-1 to TRBJ2-7; 10 bases line up with TRBD2. The length of the CDR3 is 15 residues. Per the germline V gene, CDR1 is MGHRA and CDR2 is YSYEKL. J was trimmed by 3 bases and V by 3 bases; bases with no gene match: 5. CDR3 region: CASSQVAGGRYEQYF. DNA for the CDR3: TGCGCCAGCAGCCAGGTAGCGGGGGGCCGCTACGAGCAGTACTTC.

This clone is a singleton in its sample. V is TRBV7-9 and J is TRBJ2-3; 10 bases are shared with TRBD2. The trim removed 5 bases at V and 2 bases at J, leaving 7 bases unmatched. The CDR3 has 16 amino acids. Germline loops: CDR1 SEHNR, CDR2 FQNEAQ (reference sequence). The CDR3 coding sequence is TGTGCCAGCAGCCCCCCTAGCGGGGGTGACACAGATACGCAGTATTTT. Translated: CASSPPSGGDTDTQYF.

This rearrangement joins TRBV19 to TRBJ2-7; 9 bases fit TRBD1. Trimming cost V 5 bases and J 0 bases; bases outside gene matches: 8. CDR1 and CDR2 (germline): LNHDA, SQIVND (reference sequence). CDR3 length: 16 residues. CDR3 in amino acids: CASSVGQGMSSYEQYF. CDR3 DNA: TGTGCCAGTAGTGTGGGACAGGGCATGAGCTCCTACGAGCAGTACTTC.

V gene TRBV4-2 combines with J gene TRBJ2-4; 9 nucleotides line up with TRBD2. The CDR3 is made up of 17 amino acids. Germline V lookup: CDR1 LGHNA, CDR2 YNFKEQ. The junction had 12 bases not matched to a gene; V was cut back by 1 base and J by 8 bases. The CDR3 DNA reads TGTGCCAGCAGCCAAGCGCTAGCGGGGATGCCGGGAGACATTCAGTACTTC. Encoded protein: CASSQALAGMPGDIQYF.

The V and J genes are TRBV30 and TRBJ2-1; 10 positions match TRBD2. Germline V CDR1 and CDR2: GTSNPN, SVGIG (reference sequence). Losses at the gene ends were 0 bases for V and 8 bases for J; bases not matched to a gene: 7. The CDR3 spans 15 residues. The CDR3 loop is CAWSVGAGGLDEQFF. In DNA, the CDR3 is TGTGCCTGGAGTGTTGGAGCGGGGGGGCTGGATGAGCAGTTCTTC.

The chain uses TRBV29-1 and TRBJ2-7; D is ambiguous. The CDR3 spans 13 residues. Germline V lookup: CDR1 SQVTM, CDR2 ANQGSEA. Trimming cost V 0 bases and J 5 bases, with 11 bases left between them. In DNA, the CDR3 is TGCAGCGTTGAAGACAGGCTGTCCGACGAGCAGTACTTC. Its protein is CSVEDRLSDEQYF.

The chain has TRBV19 and TRBJ1-1; TRBD1 might be the D (5 bases). CDR3 size: 14 residues. Germline CDR1 LNHDA, CDR2 SQIVND (reference sequence). V lost 6 bases to trimming and J lost 2 bases, with 13 bases between them. Here the CDR3 reads CASSTDWGNTEAFF. The CDR3 region has the DNA TGTGCCAGTAGCACAGATTGGGGCAACACTGAAGCTTTCTTT.

V usage is TRBV7-9 and J usage is TRBJ2-7; 8 bases are a match to TRBD1. The V segment lost 7 bases and the J segment 6 bases; nucleotides outside the gene matches: 11. The CDR3 is made up of 14 amino acids. The V gene's germline CDR1 is SEHNR and CDR2 FQNEAQ (reference sequence). Here the CDR3 DNA reads TGTGCCAGCACCCATTCGACAGGGGAGTTCGAGCAGTACTTC. Translated: CASTHSTGEFEQYF.